This section outlines one T cell receptor beta chain sequence together with its context. Generated by immunoSEQ multiplex PCR, the TCRdb table keeps only in-frame clones and is missing some. Of some 220,000 clones listed, roughly 80% are singletons. The sample originates from a study of blood T cell repertoires in COVID-19. Per the germline V gene, CDR1 is SGHTA and CDR2 is FQGNSA. Germline trimming cut 5 bases from V and 2 bases from J; bases unmatched to any gene: 12. This CDR3 has 18 amino acids. The TCR sequence derives from a woman aged 60 to 75 with acute or convalescent COVID-19. The V gene is TRBV7-2, the J gene TRBJ2-5; TRBD2 matches 12 bases. The sequenced material came from peripheral blood. CDR3 amino acids: CASSQGGGLAGRQETQYF. The CDR3 DNA is TGTGCCAGCAGCCAAGGAGGTGGACTAGCGGGGCGGCAAGAGACCCAGTACTTC.